This is a list of T cell receptor beta chains from one sample in a study of regulatory T cells in long-lasting Graves disease. TCRdb re-analysed the multiplex PCR reads in MiXCR, keeping a single row per CDR3 protein. The sample lists 350,000 to 500,000 distinct CDR3 sequences, about 15% seen once, with approximately 15% in the top ten. The same data also contributed to another study, on T cells in Graves' hyperthyroidism and ophthalmopathy.

The source was peripheral blood mononuclear cells (PBMCs), collected at new diagnosis, from a patient treated with antithyroid drugs. These receptor sequences come from a woman aged 50 to 60 with Graves disease. Both conserved end residues are part of each CDR3. Fields, in order: CDR3 protein, CDR3 DNA, J gene, CDR3 length, D gene, clone size, V gene. The D gene is left open where the match is weak. Rows may omit the clone size; those that give it use once, few, many or a size class.

cdr3_aa: CASNDRAWSYNEQLF; cdr3_nt: TGTGCGTCAAACGACAGGGCATGGTCTTACAATGAGCAGCTCTTC; j_call: TRBJ2-1; cdr3_length: 15; d_call: TRBD1; clone_size: NA; v_call: TRBV12-3/TRBV12-4
cdr3_aa: CATTKGSYNEQFF; cdr3_nt: TGTGCCACAACGAAGGGCAGCTACAATGAGCAGTTCTTC; j_call: TRBJ2-1; cdr3_length: 13; d_call: NA; clone_size: many; v_call: TRBV3-1
cdr3_aa: CASSFNGQGDNQPQHF; cdr3_nt: TGTGCCAGCAGTTTCAATGGACAGGGGGACAATCAGCCCCAGCATTTT; j_call: TRBJ1-5; cdr3_length: 16; d_call: TRBD1; clone_size: many; v_call: TRBV28
cdr3_aa: CASSDTSQNNEQFF; cdr3_nt: TGTGCCAGCAGTGATACGTCCCAGAACAATGAGCAGTTCTTC; j_call: TRBJ2-1; cdr3_length: 14; d_call: NA; clone_size: many; v_call: TRBV7-9
cdr3_aa: CASIGWTGQSGELFF; cdr3_nt: TGCGCCAGCATCGGGTGGACAGGTCAATCCGGGGAGCTGTTTTTT; j_call: TRBJ2-2; cdr3_length: 15; d_call: TRBD1; clone_size: few; v_call: TRBV5-1
cdr3_aa: CASSLSTSGDYNEQFF; cdr3_nt: TGTGCCAGCAGTTTGTCGACTAGCGGGGATTACAATGAGCAGTTCTTC; j_call: TRBJ2-1; cdr3_length: 16; d_call: TRBD2; clone_size: NA; v_call: TRBV28
cdr3_aa: CASSSVGWGTQETQYF; cdr3_nt: TGCGCCAGCAGCTCCGTGGGTTGGGGGACGCAAGAGACCCAGTACTTC; j_call: TRBJ2-5; cdr3_length: 16; d_call: NA; clone_size: many; v_call: TRBV5-1
cdr3_aa: CASSVAVGPHGYTF; cdr3_nt: TGTGCCAGCAGCGTAGCAGTGGGTCCCCATGGCTACACCTTC; j_call: TRBJ1-2; cdr3_length: 14; d_call: NA; clone_size: few; v_call: TRBV9
cdr3_aa: CASSPIDFFSYNEQFF; cdr3_nt: TGTGCCAGCAGCCCAATCGATTTTTTCTCCTACAATGAGCAGTTCTTC; j_call: TRBJ2-1; cdr3_length: 16; d_call: NA; clone_size: many; v_call: TRBV7-9
cdr3_aa: CASSWGMGEQFF; cdr3_nt: TGCGCCAGCAGCTGGGGAATGGGTGAGCAGTTCTTC; j_call: TRBJ2-1; cdr3_length: 12; d_call: NA; clone_size: many; v_call: TRBV5-1
cdr3_aa: CASSARGQANTEAFF; cdr3_nt: TGTGCCAGCAGCGCCCGGGGACAGGCGAACACTGAAGCTTTCTTT; j_call: TRBJ1-1; cdr3_length: 15; d_call: TRBD1; clone_size: few; v_call: TRBV9
cdr3_aa: CSARAMDTPGANVLTF; cdr3_nt: TGCAGTGCTAGAGCTATGGATACCCCTGGGGCCAACGTCCTGACTTTC; j_call: TRBJ2-6; cdr3_length: 16; d_call: NA; clone_size: NA; v_call: TRBV20-1
cdr3_aa: CASSDGGLNTEAFF; cdr3_nt: TGCGCCAGCAGTGATGGGGGATTAAACACTGAAGCTTTCTTT; j_call: TRBJ1-1; cdr3_length: 14; d_call: NA; clone_size: many; v_call: TRBV6-2/TRBV6-3
cdr3_aa: CASSYSAGIYGYTF; cdr3_nt: TGTGCCAGCAGTTACTCGGCAGGGATTTATGGCTACACCTTC; j_call: TRBJ1-2; cdr3_length: 14; d_call: NA; clone_size: many; v_call: TRBV6-5
cdr3_aa: CASSLDLGSNSPLHF; cdr3_nt: TGTGCCAGCAGCTTAGATCTGGGTAGCAATTCACCCCTCCACTTT; j_call: TRBJ1-6; cdr3_length: 15; d_call: NA; clone_size: many; v_call: TRBV11-2
cdr3_aa: CASKFVKRGPANEQFF; cdr3_nt: TGTGCCAGCAAGTTCGTAAAGCGGGGTCCCGCCAATGAGCAGTTCTTC; j_call: TRBJ2-1; cdr3_length: 16; d_call: TRBD2; clone_size: many; v_call: TRBV28
cdr3_aa: CAWSSKHLGGNTIYF; cdr3_nt: TGTGCCTGGAGCTCCAAACACTTAGGCGGAAACACCATATATTTT; j_call: TRBJ1-3; cdr3_length: 15; d_call: NA; clone_size: many; v_call: TRBV30
cdr3_aa: CASSLWTTGAYEQYF; cdr3_nt: TGTGCCAGCAGTCTCTGGACGACAGGGGCCTACGAGCAGTACTTC; j_call: TRBJ2-7; cdr3_length: 15; d_call: TRBD1; clone_size: many; v_call: TRBV28
cdr3_aa: CASSLDLWGQETQYF; cdr3_nt: TGTGCCAGCAGCTTAGATCTATGGGGCCAAGAGACCCAGTACTTC; j_call: TRBJ2-5; cdr3_length: 15; d_call: NA; clone_size: NA; v_call: TRBV7-9
cdr3_aa: CASSQYSGANVLTF; cdr3_nt: TGTGCCAGCAGCCAATACTCTGGGGCCAACGTCCTGACTTTC; j_call: TRBJ2-6; cdr3_length: 14; d_call: NA; clone_size: few; v_call: TRBV14
cdr3_aa: CASSRQINTGELFF; cdr3_nt: TGTGCCAGCAGTCGACAAATAAACACCGGGGAGCTGTTTTTT; j_call: TRBJ2-2; cdr3_length: 14; d_call: NA; clone_size: few; v_call: TRBV3-1
cdr3_aa: CASSLDGLAGKNEQFF; cdr3_nt: TGTGCCAGCAGCTTAGATGGTCTAGCGGGTAAAAATGAGCAGTTCTTC; j_call: TRBJ2-1; cdr3_length: 16; d_call: TRBD2; clone_size: NA; v_call: TRBV13
cdr3_aa: CSASRTSGINEQFF; cdr3_nt: TGCAGTGCTAGTCGGACTAGCGGGATCAATGAGCAGTTCTTC; j_call: TRBJ2-1; cdr3_length: 14; d_call: TRBD2; clone_size: NA; v_call: TRBV20-1
cdr3_aa: CASSTPLRLAGVSSYNEQFF; cdr3_nt: TGTGCCAGCAGCACCCCTCTCCGGCTAGCGGGAGTAAGCTCCTACAATGAGCAGTTCTTC; j_call: TRBJ2-1; cdr3_length: 20; d_call: TRBD2; clone_size: many; v_call: TRBV7-9
cdr3_aa: CASSLEGPGTGNSPLHF; cdr3_nt: TGTGCCAGCAGCTTAGAAGGTCCCGGGACAGGGAATTCACCCCTCCACTTT; j_call: TRBJ1-6; cdr3_length: 17; d_call: TRBD1; clone_size: NA; v_call: TRBV7-2
cdr3_aa: CASSPGMNTEAFF; cdr3_nt: TGTGCCAGCAGCCCCGGGATGAACACTGAAGCTTTCTTT; j_call: TRBJ1-1; cdr3_length: 13; d_call: NA; clone_size: many; v_call: TRBV18
cdr3_aa: CASSRDSGTDTQYF; cdr3_nt: TGCGCCAGCAGCCGGGACAGTGGCACAGATACGCAGTATTTT; j_call: TRBJ2-3; cdr3_length: 14; d_call: TRBD1; clone_size: many; v_call: TRBV5-1
cdr3_aa: CSVEASGINEQFF; cdr3_nt: TGCAGCGTTGAGGCTAGCGGGATAAATGAGCAGTTCTTC; j_call: TRBJ2-1; cdr3_length: 13; d_call: TRBD2; clone_size: few; v_call: TRBV29-1
cdr3_aa: CASSYDTDGTTGDPNTEAFF; cdr3_nt: TGTGCCAGCAGTTACGATACGGACGGGACAACTGGCGATCCGAACACTGAAGCTTTCTTT; j_call: TRBJ1-1; cdr3_length: 20; d_call: NA; clone_size: many; v_call: TRBV6-5
cdr3_aa: CASSLPWGSGDSDTQYF; cdr3_nt: TGTGCCAGCAGCCTTCCCTGGGGTAGCGGTGATTCAGATACGCAGTATTTT; j_call: TRBJ2-3; cdr3_length: 17; d_call: NA; clone_size: many; v_call: TRBV3-1
cdr3_aa: CASSYSFSETQYF; cdr3_nt: TGTGCCAGCAGTTACTCTTTCTCCGAGACCCAGTACTTC; j_call: TRBJ2-5; cdr3_length: 13; d_call: NA; clone_size: NA; v_call: TRBV6-5
cdr3_aa: CASVGLGNTEAFF; cdr3_nt: TGCGCCAGCGTGGGGTTAGGAAACACTGAAGCTTTCTTT; j_call: TRBJ1-1; cdr3_length: 13; d_call: NA; clone_size: few; v_call: TRBV4-1
cdr3_aa: CASKSAQEETQYF; cdr3_nt: TGTGCCAGCAAGTCAGCGCAGGAAGAGACCCAGTACTTC; j_call: TRBJ2-5; cdr3_length: 13; d_call: NA; clone_size: many; v_call: TRBV28
cdr3_aa: CASGFSARKGSYNEQFF; cdr3_nt: TGTGCTAGTGGTTTCAGTGCTAGGAAGGGGTCCTACAATGAGCAGTTCTTC; j_call: TRBJ2-1; cdr3_length: 17; d_call: NA; clone_size: many; v_call: TRBV12-5
cdr3_aa: CSATGTMNTGELFF; cdr3_nt: TGCAGTGCCACCGGGACTATGAACACCGGGGAGCTGTTTTTT; j_call: TRBJ2-2; cdr3_length: 14; d_call: TRBD2; clone_size: few; v_call: TRBV20-1
cdr3_aa: CASSETSGYTGELFF; cdr3_nt: TGTGCCAGCAGTGAGACTAGCGGCTACACCGGGGAGCTGTTTTTT; j_call: TRBJ2-2; cdr3_length: 15; d_call: TRBD2; clone_size: many; v_call: TRBV6-4
cdr3_aa: CAINPGGYEQYF; cdr3_nt: TGTGCCATCAACCCTGGGGGCTACGAGCAGTACTTC; j_call: TRBJ2-7; cdr3_length: 12; d_call: NA; clone_size: many; v_call: TRBV10-3
cdr3_aa: CASSDRPQGFEQYF; cdr3_nt: TGTGCCAGCAGTGACCGCCCTCAGGGCTTCGAGCAGTACTTC; j_call: TRBJ2-7; cdr3_length: 14; d_call: NA; clone_size: NA; v_call: TRBV25-1
cdr3_aa: CASSLLRESNQPQHF; cdr3_nt: TGTGCCAGCAGTTTATTACGGGAAAGCAATCAGCCCCAGCATTTT; j_call: TRBJ1-5; cdr3_length: 15; d_call: NA; clone_size: many; v_call: TRBV28
cdr3_aa: CATLSGTSGSYSYEQYF; cdr3_nt: TGTGCCACACTATCCGGGACTAGCGGGTCCTACTCCTACGAGCAGTACTTC; j_call: TRBJ2-7; cdr3_length: 17; d_call: TRBD2; clone_size: many; v_call: TRBV2
cdr3_aa: CASRPQGRANTEAFF; cdr3_nt: TGTGCCAGCAGACCCCAGGGCAGGGCGAACACTGAAGCTTTCTTT; j_call: TRBJ1-1; cdr3_length: 15; d_call: NA; clone_size: many; v_call: TRBV28
cdr3_aa: CASSYSDGDWGEQYF; cdr3_nt: TGTGCCAGCAGTTACTCTGACGGCGACTGGGGCGAGCAGTACTTC; j_call: TRBJ2-7; cdr3_length: 15; d_call: NA; clone_size: few; v_call: TRBV6-5
cdr3_aa: CASSLQGGFSTDTQYF; cdr3_nt: TGCGCCAGCAGCTTACAGGGGGGTTTTAGCACAGATACGCAGTATTTT; j_call: TRBJ2-3; cdr3_length: 16; d_call: TRBD1; clone_size: many; v_call: TRBV5-1
cdr3_aa: CSVAPWTSGRAFSTDTQYF; cdr3_nt: TGCAGCGTTGCCCCGTGGACTAGCGGGAGGGCCTTTTCCACAGATACGCAGTATTTT; j_call: TRBJ2-3; cdr3_length: 19; d_call: TRBD2; clone_size: many; v_call: TRBV29-1
cdr3_aa: CASRDGGSRPSEQYF; cdr3_nt: TGTGCCAGCAGGGACGGGGGGAGTCGACCTAGCGAGCAGTACTTC; j_call: TRBJ2-7; cdr3_length: 15; d_call: TRBD2; clone_size: many; v_call: TRBV11-2
cdr3_aa: CASTIYTNYGYTF; cdr3_nt: TGTGCCAGTACGATCTATACTAACTATGGCTACACCTTC; j_call: TRBJ1-2; cdr3_length: 13; d_call: NA; clone_size: NA; v_call: TRBV19
cdr3_aa: CASSQEAQVNQPQHF; cdr3_nt: TGCGCCAGCAGCCAAGAGGCGCAGGTCAATCAGCCCCAGCATTTT; j_call: TRBJ1-5; cdr3_length: 15; d_call: NA; clone_size: many; v_call: TRBV4-1
cdr3_aa: CASYPPGLADGEQFF; cdr3_nt: TGTGCCAGCTACCCCCCGGGACTAGCGGATGGTGAGCAGTTCTTC; j_call: TRBJ2-1; cdr3_length: 15; d_call: TRBD2; clone_size: many; v_call: TRBV28
cdr3_aa: CASSLRLNPTDTQYF; cdr3_nt: TGTGCCAGCAGTTTAAGGCTAAACCCCACAGATACGCAGTATTTT; j_call: TRBJ2-3; cdr3_length: 15; d_call: NA; clone_size: NA; v_call: TRBV27
cdr3_aa: CACRSFSNTEAFF; cdr3_nt: TGTGCCTGCAGGTCCTTTTCCAACACTGAAGCTTTCTTT; j_call: TRBJ1-1; cdr3_length: 13; d_call: NA; clone_size: many; v_call: TRBV2
cdr3_aa: CASSLEGTGLREQYF; cdr3_nt: TGCGCCAGCAGCTTGGAGGGGACAGGGCTACGCGAGCAGTACTTC; j_call: TRBJ2-7; cdr3_length: 15; d_call: TRBD1; clone_size: many; v_call: TRBV5-1
cdr3_aa: CASSPLGAGSSTDTQYF; cdr3_nt: TGTGCCAGCAGCCCCCTTGGGGCGGGATCTAGCACAGATACGCAGTATTTT; j_call: TRBJ2-3; cdr3_length: 17; d_call: NA; clone_size: NA; v_call: TRBV3-1
cdr3_aa: CASSLRTGAVYEQYF; cdr3_nt: TGTGCCAGCAGCTTAAGGACAGGGGCTGTCTACGAGCAGTACTTC; j_call: TRBJ2-7; cdr3_length: 15; d_call: TRBD1; clone_size: many; v_call: TRBV7-9
cdr3_aa: CASSQNLRGDGPYNEQFF; cdr3_nt: TGTGCCAGCAGCCAAAACCTTCGGGGGGATGGGCCCTACAATGAGCAGTTCTTC; j_call: TRBJ2-1; cdr3_length: 18; d_call: TRBD2; clone_size: NA; v_call: TRBV3-1